This entry is about one T cell receptor beta chain. Which antigen it targets is not known. It has no much larger one-base neighbor in the sample; base qualities were not kept. Collaborating institutions collected whole blood in K2EDTA tubes following their own protocols. For TCRbeta analysis, collaborator samples were shipped as frozen whole blood, as isolated PBMCs, or as DNA extracted from either sample type. The data originate from a study of blood T cell repertoires in COVID-19 (dated by TCRdb to the early 2020s). Broadly, across the study: Samples covering the acute and convalescent phases of COVID-19 were provided by collaborators in the United States, Italy and Spain. Where available, HLA class I and class II types were taken from metadata supplied by the sample provider and were not determined by assay-based typing. A de-identified subject ID, COVID-19 status, age in years and sex were almost always included in the sample metadata. The samples were drawn from two sources: the first 160 participants of the ongoing ImmuneRACE study, and fewer than 1,500 subjects contributed by 6 global collaborators. Subjects who had been exposed to COVID-19, were actively infected with it, or had recovered from it provided the deeply sampled blood TCRbeta repertoires that made up the dataset. The repertoires were released in a freely available public database intended as a resource for research on the immune response to SARS-CoV-2. The prospective study material was composed of cDNA or gDNA derived from T cells, B-cell-depleted T cells, or PBMCs. The research as a whole found: The quantity of clinical and demographic metadata differed by source and by participant and was supplied without curation.

TCRbeta CDR3 regions were amplified from genomic DNA using the immunoSEQ Assay, a bias-controlled multiplex PCR. The paper's data handling went like this. Nucleated cell counts per sample were estimated from amplification of reference gene primers within the assay. To quantify the absolute abundance of each unique TCRbeta CDR3 rearrangement, sequence reads were collapsed and filtered. For each sample, productive Simpson clonality was calculated by taking the square root of Simpson's diversity index across productive rearrangements. The source is immuneACCESS, and TCRdb retained only in-frame sequences with V and J called. Part of the clones is not carried over; for the studies checked, unresolved V genes explain less than half of this, and the remainder is unexplained. V and J calls and clone size are as listed in that table; D and trimming were resolved from the DNA. Within this sample are 150,000 to 200,000 clones, with about four fifths of them counted one time only. The ten largest clones take up 8.4% of the sample.

The CDR3, cysteine through phenylalanine, is 15 amino acids long. Here the CDR3 DNA is all that survives: 45 bases in frame from base 1. Here V drops 2 bases and J drops 7 bases, and the junction holds 5 bases not matched to any gene. The germline V gene provides CDR1 SNHLY and CDR2 FYNNEI. This clonotype was obtained from a woman in her 70s with acute or convalescent COVID-19. In this chain, TRBV2 is recombined with TRBJ1-4, with 9 bases matching TRBD1. The sample comprised peripheral blood. The DNA sequence follows: TGTGCCAGCAGTGAACTGCGGGGACAGGGTGAAAAACTGTTTTTT. Its translation is CASSELRGQGEKLFF.